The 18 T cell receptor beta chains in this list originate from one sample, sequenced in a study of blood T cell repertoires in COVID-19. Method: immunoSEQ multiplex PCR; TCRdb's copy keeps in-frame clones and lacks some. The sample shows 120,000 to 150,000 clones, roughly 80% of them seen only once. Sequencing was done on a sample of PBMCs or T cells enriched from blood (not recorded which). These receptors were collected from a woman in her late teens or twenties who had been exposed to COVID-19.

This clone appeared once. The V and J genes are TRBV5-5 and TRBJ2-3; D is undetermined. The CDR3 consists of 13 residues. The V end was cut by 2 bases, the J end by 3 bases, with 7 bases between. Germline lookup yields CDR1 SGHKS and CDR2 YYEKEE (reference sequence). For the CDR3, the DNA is TGTGCCAGCAGCTTTAGAATGACAGATACGCAGTATTTT. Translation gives CASSFRMTDTQYF.

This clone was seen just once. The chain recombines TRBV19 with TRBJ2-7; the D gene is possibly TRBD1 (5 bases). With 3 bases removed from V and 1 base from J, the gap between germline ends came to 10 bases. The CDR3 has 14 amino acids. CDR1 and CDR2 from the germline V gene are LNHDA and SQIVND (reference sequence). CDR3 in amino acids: CASSMKTASYEQYF. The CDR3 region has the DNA TGTGCCAGTAGTATGAAGACAGCTTCCTACGAGCAGTACTTC. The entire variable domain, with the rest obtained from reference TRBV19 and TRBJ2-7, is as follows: DGGITQSPKYLFRKEGQNVTLSCEQNLNHDAMYWYRQDPGQGLRLIYYSQIVNDFQKGDIAEGYSVSREKKESFPLTVTSAQKNPTAFYLCASSMKTASYEQYFGPGTRLTVT.

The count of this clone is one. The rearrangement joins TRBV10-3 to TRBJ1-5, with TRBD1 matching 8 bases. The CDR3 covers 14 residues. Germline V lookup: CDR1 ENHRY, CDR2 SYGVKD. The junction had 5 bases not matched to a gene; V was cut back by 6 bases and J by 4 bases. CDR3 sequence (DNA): TGTGCCATCAGGGGACAGGATGGTAATCAGCCCCAGCATTTT. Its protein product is CAIRGQDGNQPQHF.

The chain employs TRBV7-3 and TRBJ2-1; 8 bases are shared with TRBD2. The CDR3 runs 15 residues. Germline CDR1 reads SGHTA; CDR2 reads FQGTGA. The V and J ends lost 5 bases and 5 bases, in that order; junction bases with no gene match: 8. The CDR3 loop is CASSLSGARDNEQFF. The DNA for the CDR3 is TGTGCCAGCAGCCTTAGCGGGGCTAGAGACAATGAGCAGTTCTTC.

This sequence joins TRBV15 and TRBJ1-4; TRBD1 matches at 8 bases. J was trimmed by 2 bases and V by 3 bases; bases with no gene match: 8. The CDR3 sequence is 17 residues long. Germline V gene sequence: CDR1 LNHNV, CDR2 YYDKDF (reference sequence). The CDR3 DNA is TGTGCCACCAGCAGCGGACAGGGTGGGGTGACTAATGAAAAACTGTTTTTT. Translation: CATSSGQGGVTNEKLFF.

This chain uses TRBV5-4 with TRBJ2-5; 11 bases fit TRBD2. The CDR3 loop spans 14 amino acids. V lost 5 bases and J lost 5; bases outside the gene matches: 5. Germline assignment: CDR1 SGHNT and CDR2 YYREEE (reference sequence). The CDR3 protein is CASSRLAGRETQYF. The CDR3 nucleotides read TGTGCCAGCAGTCGACTAGCGGGGCGGGAGACCCAGTACTTC.

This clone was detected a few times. CDR3 in DNA: TGTGCCAGCAGAGAAAGGGCAGCTACACGGGACAGGGGACAGCTGGCTGAAGCTTTCTTT. It encodes CASRERAATRDRGQLAEAFF. V is TRBV2 and J is TRBJ1-1, with 10 positions matching TRBD1. The CDR3 runs 20 residues. Germline V gene sequence: CDR1 SNHLY, CDR2 FYNNEI. V shed 6 bases and J 6 bases; nucleotides not matched to a gene: 25.

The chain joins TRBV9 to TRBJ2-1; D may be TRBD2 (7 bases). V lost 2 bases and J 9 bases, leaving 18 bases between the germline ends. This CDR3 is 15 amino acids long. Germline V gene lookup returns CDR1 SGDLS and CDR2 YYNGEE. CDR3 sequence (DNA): TGTGCCAGCAGCGTCGGGGGGCCCGGGGTCACTGAGCAGTTCTTC. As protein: CASSVGGPGVTEQFF.

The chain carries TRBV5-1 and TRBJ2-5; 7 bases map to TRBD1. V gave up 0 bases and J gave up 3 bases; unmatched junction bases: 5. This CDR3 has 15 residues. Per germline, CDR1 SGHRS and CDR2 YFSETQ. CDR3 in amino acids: CASSLATGAEETQYF. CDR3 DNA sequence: TGCGCCAGCAGCTTGGCCACAGGGGCAGAAGAGACCCAGTACTTC.

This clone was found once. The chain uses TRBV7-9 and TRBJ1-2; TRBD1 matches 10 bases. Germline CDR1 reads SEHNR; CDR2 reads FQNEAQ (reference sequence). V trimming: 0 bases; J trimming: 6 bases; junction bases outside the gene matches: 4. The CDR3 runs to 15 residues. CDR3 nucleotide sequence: TGTGCCAGCAGCTTAGCTTGGACAGGGGGAGATGGCTACACCTTC. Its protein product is CASSLAWTGGDGYTF.

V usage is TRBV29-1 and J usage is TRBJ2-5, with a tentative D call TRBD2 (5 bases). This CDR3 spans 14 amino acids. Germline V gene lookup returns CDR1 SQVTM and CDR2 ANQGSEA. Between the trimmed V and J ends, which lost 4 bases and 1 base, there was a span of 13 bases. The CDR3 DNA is TGCAGCGTTGGGTTACCGGGGTCCCAAGAGACCCAGTACTTC. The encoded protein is CSVGLPGSQETQYF. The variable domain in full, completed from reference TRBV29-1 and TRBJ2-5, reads SAVISQKPSRDICQRGTSLTIQCQVDSQVTMMFWYRQQPGQSLTLIATANQGSEATYESGFVIDKFPISRPNLTFSTLTVSNMSPEDSSIYLCSVGLPGSQETQYFGPGTRLLVL.

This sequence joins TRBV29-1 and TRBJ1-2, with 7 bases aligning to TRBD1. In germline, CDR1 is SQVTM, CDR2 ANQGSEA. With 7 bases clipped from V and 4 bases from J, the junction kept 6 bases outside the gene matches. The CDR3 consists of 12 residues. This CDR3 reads CSAGWDSYGYTF. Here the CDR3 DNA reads TGCAGCGCCGGGTGGGACAGCTATGGCTACACCTTC.

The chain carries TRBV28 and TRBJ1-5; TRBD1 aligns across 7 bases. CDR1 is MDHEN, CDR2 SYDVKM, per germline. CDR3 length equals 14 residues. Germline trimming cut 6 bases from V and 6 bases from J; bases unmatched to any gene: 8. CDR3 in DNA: TGTGCCAGCAGAACAATCAGGGGGGCTCAGCCCCAGCATTTT. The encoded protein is CASRTIRGAQPQHF.

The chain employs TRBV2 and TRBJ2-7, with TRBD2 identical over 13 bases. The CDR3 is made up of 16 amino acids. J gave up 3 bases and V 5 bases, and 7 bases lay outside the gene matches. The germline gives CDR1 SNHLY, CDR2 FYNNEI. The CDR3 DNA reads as TGTGCCAGCAGTACTAGGACTAGCGGGAGAGACTACGAGCAGTACTTC. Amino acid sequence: CASSTRTSGRDYEQYF.

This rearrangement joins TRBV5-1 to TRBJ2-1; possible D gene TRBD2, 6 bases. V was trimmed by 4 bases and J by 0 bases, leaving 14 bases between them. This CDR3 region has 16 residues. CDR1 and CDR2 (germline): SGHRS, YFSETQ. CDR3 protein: CASSPMWGDSYNEQFF. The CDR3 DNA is TGCGCCAGCAGCCCGATGTGGGGGGACTCCTACAATGAGCAGTTCTTC. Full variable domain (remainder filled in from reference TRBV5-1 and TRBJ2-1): KAGVTQTPRYLIKTRGQQVTLSCSPISGHRSVSWYQQTPGQGLQFLFEYFSETQRNKGNFPGRFSGRQFSNSRSEMNVSTLELGDSALYLCASSPMWGDSYNEQFFGPGTRLTVL.

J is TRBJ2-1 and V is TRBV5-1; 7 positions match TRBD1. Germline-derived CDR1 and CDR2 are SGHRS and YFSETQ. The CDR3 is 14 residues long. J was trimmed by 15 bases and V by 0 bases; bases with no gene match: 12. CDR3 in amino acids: CASSLATWDRVRFF. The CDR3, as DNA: TGCGCCAGCAGCTTGGCCACTTGGGACAGAGTCCGGTTCTTC.

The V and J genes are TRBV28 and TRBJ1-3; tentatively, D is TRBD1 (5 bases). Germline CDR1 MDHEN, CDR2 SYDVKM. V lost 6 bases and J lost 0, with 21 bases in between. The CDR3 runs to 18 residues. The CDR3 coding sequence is TGTGCCAGCAGCCCGACGAGGGACTTAAACTTCTCTGGAAACACCATATATTTT. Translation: CASSPTRDLNFSGNTIYF.

The CDR3 DNA reads as TGCAGCGTTACAGGACTAGCGGGTCCGTTCTTC. Its protein product is CSVTGLAGPFF. The rearrangement uses TRBV29-1 and TRBJ2-1; TRBD2 matches at 11 bases. The V gene end was trimmed by 5 bases and the J gene end by 15 bases; junction bases not matched to a gene: 6. The CDR3 is made up of 11 amino acids. Germline loops: CDR1 SQVTM, CDR2 ANQGSEA.